The rows below give T cell receptor beta chains drawn from one sample of a study of immune reconstitution after stem cell transplant in scleroderma. TCRdb fed the RT-PCR reads into MiXCR, producing one record per CDR3 protein. The sample records roughly 2,800 distinct CDR3 sequences, 3.6% being singletons. The sample was gathered before or after autologous hematopoietic stem cell transplantation (not recorded which). These TCRs come from a human donor with systemic sclerosis. Both conserved end residues are part of each CDR3. D genes are given only for firm matches. Rows give clone size only sometimes, using once, few, many, or a class for an expanded clone.

v_call: TRBV2; j_call: TRBJ2-2; clone_size: medium-sized; d_call: TRBD2; cdr3_aa: CASSGGTSGSITNTGELFF; cdr3_nt: TGTGCCAGCAGTGGCGGGACTAGCGGGAGTATCACGAACACCGGGGAGCTGTTTTTT
v_call: TRBV9; j_call: TRBJ2-3; clone_size: medium-sized; d_call: NA; cdr3_aa: CASSVVEGGTDTQYF; cdr3_nt: TGTGCCAGCAGCGTAGTTGAGGGTGGGACAGATACGCAGTATTTT
v_call: TRBV5-1; j_call: TRBJ2-7; clone_size: medium-sized; d_call: NA; cdr3_aa: CASSTKDSSYEQYF; cdr3_nt: TGCGCCAGCAGCACCAAGGACAGCTCCTACGAGCAGTACTTC
v_call: TRBV7-9; j_call: TRBJ1-3; clone_size: large; d_call: NA; cdr3_aa: CASSLGHTGTGNTIYF; cdr3_nt: TGTGCCAGCAGCTTAGGCCACACCGGAACTGGAAACACCATATATTTT
v_call: TRBV20-1; j_call: TRBJ2-3; clone_size: medium-sized; d_call: TRBD2; cdr3_aa: CSARGGIQREADTQYF; cdr3_nt: TGCAGTGCTAGAGGGGGAATCCAGCGGGAGGCAGATACGCAGTATTTT
v_call: TRBV11-2; j_call: TRBJ2-7; clone_size: medium-sized; d_call: TRBD2; cdr3_aa: CASSQGLPPAEQYF; cdr3_nt: TGTGCCAGCAGCCAGGGACTACCCCCAGCCGAGCAGTACTTC
v_call: TRBV5-1; j_call: TRBJ2-2; clone_size: medium-sized; d_call: NA; cdr3_aa: CASSPQGFANTGELFF; cdr3_nt: TGCGCCAGCAGCCCCCAGGGCTTCGCGAACACCGGGGAGCTGTTTTTT
v_call: TRBV5-1; j_call: TRBJ2-5; clone_size: medium-sized; d_call: NA; cdr3_aa: CASSLVLAETRFQETQYF; cdr3_nt: TGCGCCAGCAGCTTGGTCTTAGCGGAGACGCGTTTCCAAGAGACCCAGTACTTC
v_call: TRBV21-1; j_call: TRBJ1-5; clone_size: medium-sized; d_call: NA; cdr3_aa: CASSKGGRGRPNQPQHF; cdr3_nt: TGTGCCAGCAGCAAAGGAGGTAGAGGGCGACCCAATCAGCCCCAGCATTTT
v_call: TRBV2; j_call: TRBJ2-3; clone_size: medium-sized; d_call: NA; cdr3_aa: CASSAGDTQYF; cdr3_nt: TGTGCCAGCAGTGCGGGAGATACGCAGTATTTT
v_call: TRBV7-2; j_call: TRBJ2-4; clone_size: medium-sized; d_call: NA; cdr3_aa: CASSLAPTALAKNIQYF; cdr3_nt: TGTGCCAGCAGCTTAGCGCCGACTGCTCTAGCCAAAAACATTCAGTACTTC
v_call: TRBV7-8; j_call: TRBJ2-7; clone_size: medium-sized; d_call: TRBD2; cdr3_aa: CASSHLGGSEQYF; cdr3_nt: TGTGCCAGCAGCCACTTAGGCGGGAGCGAGCAGTACTTC
v_call: TRBV19; j_call: TRBJ1-1; clone_size: medium-sized; d_call: NA; cdr3_aa: CASIDRRASSNRAEAFF; cdr3_nt: TGTGCCAGTATCGACCGTAGGGCCTCATCGAACAGGGCTGAAGCTTTCTTT
v_call: TRBV5-1; j_call: TRBJ1-4; clone_size: medium-sized; d_call: NA; cdr3_aa: CASSLIGATNEKLFF; cdr3_nt: TGCGCCAGCAGCTTGATAGGGGCAACTAATGAAAAACTGTTTTTT
v_call: TRBV10-2; j_call: TRBJ2-1; clone_size: NA; d_call: NA; cdr3_aa: CASGAGNEQFF; cdr3_nt: TGCGCCAGCGGTGCTGGGAATGAGCAGTTCTTC
v_call: TRBV7-2; j_call: TRBJ1-1; clone_size: medium-sized; d_call: NA; cdr3_aa: CASSSVNTEAFF; cdr3_nt: TGTGCCAGCAGCTCGGTGAACACTGAAGCTTTCTTT
v_call: TRBV6-6; j_call: TRBJ1-5; clone_size: medium-sized; d_call: NA; cdr3_aa: CASNGGFGNQPQHF; cdr3_nt: TGTGCCAGCAATGGGGGTTTCGGCAATCAGCCCCAGCATTTT
v_call: TRBV5-1; j_call: TRBJ1-2; clone_size: medium-sized; d_call: NA; cdr3_aa: CASSLDFAGRYGYTF; cdr3_nt: TGCGCCAGCAGCTTGGATTTCGCAGGGCGCTATGGCTACACCTTC
v_call: TRBV27; j_call: TRBJ1-5; clone_size: many; d_call: NA; cdr3_aa: CASSFGGYSQPQHF; cdr3_nt: TGTGCCAGCAGTTTTGGCGGTTATTCTCAGCCCCAGCATTTT
v_call: TRBV20-1; j_call: TRBJ1-2; clone_size: medium-sized; d_call: NA; cdr3_aa: CSAPPRAGYGYTF; cdr3_nt: TGCAGTGCTCCCCCCCGGGCAGGCTATGGCTACACCTTC
v_call: TRBV20-1; j_call: TRBJ1-1; clone_size: medium-sized; d_call: NA; cdr3_aa: CSARDNSMNTEAFF; cdr3_nt: TGCAGTGCTAGAGATAACAGCATGAACACTGAAGCTTTCTTT
v_call: TRBV28; j_call: TRBJ2-6; clone_size: medium-sized; d_call: NA; cdr3_aa: CASNNRAGANVLTF; cdr3_nt: TGTGCCAGCAATAACAGGGCTGGGGCCAACGTCCTGACTTTC
v_call: TRBV10-3; j_call: TRBJ1-1; clone_size: medium-sized; d_call: NA; cdr3_aa: CAIGEGGNTEAFF; cdr3_nt: TGTGCCATCGGGGAGGGGGGCAACACTGAAGCTTTCTTT
v_call: TRBV27; j_call: TRBJ2-3; clone_size: medium-sized; d_call: TRBD2; cdr3_aa: CASSLRGTSGSLADTQYF; cdr3_nt: TGTGCCAGCAGTTTAAGAGGGACTAGCGGGAGCTTGGCAGATACGCAGTATTTT
v_call: TRBV20-1; j_call: TRBJ2-7; clone_size: medium-sized; d_call: TRBD2; cdr3_aa: CSADPLAGGSYEQYF; cdr3_nt: TGCAGTGCTGATCCTCTAGCGGGAGGTTCCTACGAGCAGTACTTC
v_call: TRBV6-2/TRBV6-3; j_call: TRBJ1-4; clone_size: large; d_call: NA; cdr3_aa: CASSYPRNPMPNEKLFF; cdr3_nt: TGTGCCAGCAGTTACCCCCGGAACCCGATGCCTAATGAAAAACTGTTTTTT
v_call: TRBV6-1; j_call: TRBJ2-7; clone_size: medium-sized; d_call: TRBD1; cdr3_aa: CASKIGTADSYEQYF; cdr3_nt: TGTGCCAGCAAAATTGGGACAGCAGACTCCTACGAGCAGTACTTC
v_call: TRBV28; j_call: TRBJ2-1; clone_size: few; d_call: TRBD2; cdr3_aa: CASSSSGGLADYNGQFF; cdr3_nt: TGTGCCAGCAGTTCATCGGGGGGGCTAGCGGATTACAATGGGCAGTTCTTC
v_call: TRBV29-1; j_call: TRBJ1-1; clone_size: medium-sized; d_call: NA; cdr3_aa: CSVGESEAFF; cdr3_nt: TGCAGCGTTGGCGAGTCTGAAGCTTTCTTT
v_call: TRBV20-1; j_call: TRBJ2-2; clone_size: medium-sized; d_call: NA; cdr3_aa: CSGSITSTGELFF; cdr3_nt: TGCAGTGGGTCTATTACATCCACCGGGGAGCTGTTTTTT
v_call: TRBV10-3; j_call: TRBJ2-1; clone_size: medium-sized; d_call: TRBD2; cdr3_aa: CAISGSPGLAKNEQFF; cdr3_nt: TGTGCCATCAGTGGGTCTCCGGGACTAGCGAAGAATGAGCAGTTCTTC
v_call: TRBV12-3/TRBV12-4; j_call: TRBJ1-5; clone_size: medium-sized; d_call: NA; cdr3_aa: CASSLWPEGNQPQHF; cdr3_nt: TGTGCCAGCAGTTTATGGCCAGAGGGCAATCAGCCCCAGCATTTT
v_call: TRBV7-2; j_call: TRBJ2-7; clone_size: medium-sized; d_call: TRBD1; cdr3_aa: CASSFTGGEPYEQYF; cdr3_nt: TGTGCCAGCAGCTTTACAGGGGGCGAGCCCTACGAGCAGTACTTC
v_call: TRBV18; j_call: TRBJ2-1; clone_size: medium-sized; d_call: NA; cdr3_aa: CASSPRGSSYNEQFF; cdr3_nt: TGTGCCAGCTCGCCCCGGGGGAGCTCCTACAATGAGCAGTTCTTC
v_call: TRBV20-1; j_call: TRBJ1-4; clone_size: medium-sized; d_call: NA; cdr3_aa: CSAKDPYNEKLFF; cdr3_nt: TGCAGTGCTAAAGACCCTTATAATGAAAAACTGTTTTTT
v_call: TRBV7-2; j_call: TRBJ1-2; clone_size: medium-sized; d_call: NA; cdr3_aa: CASSLDVSYGYTF; cdr3_nt: TGTGCCAGCAGCTTAGATGTCTCCTATGGCTACACCTTC
v_call: TRBV29-1; j_call: TRBJ2-3; clone_size: medium-sized; d_call: NA; cdr3_aa: CSVEGGLRTDTQYF; cdr3_nt: TGCAGCGTTGAGGGGGGGCTAAGGACAGATACGCAGTATTTT
v_call: TRBV25-1; j_call: TRBJ2-3; clone_size: many; d_call: NA; cdr3_aa: CASANRVSRESTDTQYF; cdr3_nt: TGTGCCAGCGCAAACCGGGTCTCGCGGGAAAGCACAGATACGCAGTATTTT
v_call: TRBV4-1; j_call: TRBJ1-5; clone_size: medium-sized; d_call: NA; cdr3_aa: CASSQDMGGNQPQHF; cdr3_nt: TGCGCCAGCAGCCAAGATATGGGGGGCAATCAGCCCCAGCATTTT
v_call: TRBV7-9; j_call: TRBJ1-6; clone_size: medium-sized; d_call: NA; cdr3_aa: CASSLGVTGRDSPLHF; cdr3_nt: TGTGCCAGCAGCTTAGGGGTGACAGGCAGAGATTCACCCCTCCACTTT
v_call: TRBV20-1; j_call: TRBJ2-1; clone_size: medium-sized; d_call: NA; cdr3_aa: CSARPGVLGYNEQFF; cdr3_nt: TGCAGTGCTAGACCAGGCGTCTTGGGGTACAATGAGCAGTTCTTC
v_call: TRBV20-1; j_call: TRBJ2-3; clone_size: medium-sized; d_call: NA; cdr3_aa: CSVKGGSGLVVSTDTQYF; cdr3_nt: TGCAGTGTTAAAGGGGGTAGCGGGTTAGTTGTGAGCACAGATACGCAGTATTTT
v_call: TRBV5-1; j_call: TRBJ1-1; clone_size: medium-sized; d_call: NA; cdr3_aa: CASSREQGTVTEAFF; cdr3_nt: TGCGCCAGCAGCCGAGAGCAGGGGACTGTCACTGAAGCTTTCTTT
v_call: TRBV5-6; j_call: TRBJ2-1; clone_size: medium-sized; d_call: TRBD2; cdr3_aa: CASSLGGGPVDEQFF; cdr3_nt: TGTGCCAGCAGCTTGGGCGGGGGGCCGGTTGATGAGCAGTTCTTC
v_call: TRBV20-1; j_call: TRBJ1-5; clone_size: medium-sized; d_call: NA; cdr3_aa: CSARGLGPTDSNQPQHF; cdr3_nt: TGCAGTGCTAGAGGGTTGGGGCCGACAGATAGCAATCAGCCCCAGCATTTT
v_call: TRBV5-1; j_call: TRBJ2-1; clone_size: medium-sized; d_call: NA; cdr3_aa: CASSLAQEYNEQFF; cdr3_nt: TGCGCCAGCAGCTTGGCTCAGGAGTACAATGAGCAGTTCTTC